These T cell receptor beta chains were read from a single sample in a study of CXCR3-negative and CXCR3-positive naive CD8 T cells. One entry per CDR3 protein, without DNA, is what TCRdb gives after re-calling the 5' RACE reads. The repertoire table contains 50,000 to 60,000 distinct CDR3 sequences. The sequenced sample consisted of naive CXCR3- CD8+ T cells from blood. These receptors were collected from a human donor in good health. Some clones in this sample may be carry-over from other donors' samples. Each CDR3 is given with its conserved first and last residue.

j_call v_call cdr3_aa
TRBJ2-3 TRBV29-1 CSVGTSTRTDTQYF
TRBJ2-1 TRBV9 CASSVSSGGIYEQFF
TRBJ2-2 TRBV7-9 CASSLVLGQGLVGELFF
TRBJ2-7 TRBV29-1 CSARTGSAYEQYF
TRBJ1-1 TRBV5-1 CASSSLMNTEAFF
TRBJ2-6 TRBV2 CASVRVPSGANVLTF
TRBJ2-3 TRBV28 CASSLPGLAGGFTDTQYF
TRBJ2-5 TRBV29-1 CSPRDRGTQYF
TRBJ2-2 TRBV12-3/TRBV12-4 CASSFGTAGELFF
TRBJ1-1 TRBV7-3 CASSLLGVQAPNTEAFF
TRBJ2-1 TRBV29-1 CSVEAGTSGGLQFF
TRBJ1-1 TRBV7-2 CASSTAGQGYTEAFF
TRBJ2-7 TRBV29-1 CSVKGTSGSVITSYEQYF
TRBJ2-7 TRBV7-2 CASSLLRDSYEQYF
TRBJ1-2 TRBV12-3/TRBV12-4 CASSPRTGNYTYGYTF
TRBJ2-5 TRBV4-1 CASSQAVGETQYF
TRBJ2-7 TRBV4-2 CASSQETGGLYYEQYF
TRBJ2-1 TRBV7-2 CASSSPTGEQFF
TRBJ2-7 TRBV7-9 CASSLGVSVPTYEQYF
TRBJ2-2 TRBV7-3 CASSLQGTGELFF
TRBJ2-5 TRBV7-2 CASNREETQYF
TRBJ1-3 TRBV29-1 CSVVRQGARGNTIYF
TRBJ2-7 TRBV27 CASSSGLGPYEQYF
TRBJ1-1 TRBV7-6 CASRQDRAAAEAFF
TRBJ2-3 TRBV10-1 CASSLDYQTSTDTQYF
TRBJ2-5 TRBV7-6 CASSWSGGAQETQYF
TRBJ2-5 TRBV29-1 CSVGPAWGLETQYF
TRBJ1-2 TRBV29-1 CSVDGGGYGYTF
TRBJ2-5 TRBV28 CASSLGGAETQYF
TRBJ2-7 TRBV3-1 CASSYSPAGSAYEQYF
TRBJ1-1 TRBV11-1 CASSLNGEREFGNTEAFF
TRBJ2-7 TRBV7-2 CASSLVPDVQYEQYF
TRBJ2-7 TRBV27 CASSFRGQGFGEQYF
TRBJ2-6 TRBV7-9 CASSRTTGTGANVLTF
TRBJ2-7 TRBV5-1 CASSLVGVLSYEQYF
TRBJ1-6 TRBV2 CASDREGSRYNSPLHF
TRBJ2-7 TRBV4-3 CASSQDRRTGGDEQYF
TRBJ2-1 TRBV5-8 CASSYQRGESYNEQFF
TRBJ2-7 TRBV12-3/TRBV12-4 CASSLLGYEQYF
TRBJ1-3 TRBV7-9 CASSLGTGGPIGNTIYF
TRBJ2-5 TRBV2 CAGLAGAVQTQYF
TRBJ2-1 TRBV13 CASRFRASSYNEQFF
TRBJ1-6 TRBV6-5 CASSPRAGSSYNSPLHF
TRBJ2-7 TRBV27 CASTLAGGNHEQYF
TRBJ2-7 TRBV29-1 CSVEYKGSSYEQYF
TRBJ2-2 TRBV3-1 CASSQDGLAMNTGELFF
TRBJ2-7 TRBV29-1 CSVLESYEQYF
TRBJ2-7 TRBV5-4 CASSLVQGGLGEQYF
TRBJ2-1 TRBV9 CASSVAGTGSSYNEQFF